These T cell receptor beta chains were read from a single sample in a study of blood T cell repertoires in COVID-19. Measured with immunoSEQ multiplex PCR; TCRdb has only the in-frame clones, and not every one. The sample carries over 200,000 clones, over 70% recorded once. The sequenced material came from peripheral blood. These receptors were collected from a woman between 45 and 65 years old with acute or convalescent COVID-19. The CDR3 runs from the conserved cysteine through the conserved F or W. Each record gives: clone size, J gene, D gene, V gene, CDR3 DNA, CDR3 protein. The D gene is left open where the match is weak. Part of the rows lack a size; the others show once, few, many or a class for expanded clones.

>once|TRBJ2-2|TRBD2|TRBV6-5
TGTGCCAGCAGAACAGCGGGAGGCGGGGAGCTGTTTTTT
CASRTAGGGELFF
>-|TRBJ1-2|TRBD1|TRBV19
TGTGCCAGTAGTATAGATCTTGAGACAGGGGGCGTCGGCTACACCTTC
CASSIDLETGGVGYTF
>-|TRBJ1-2|TRBD1|TRBV6-5
TGTGCCAGCAGTTCCCAGGGGGTACCCCTCTATGGCTACACCTTC
CASSSQGVPLYGYTF
>-|TRBJ2-7|TRBD2|TRBV7-3
TGTGCCAGCAGCTCTACCGGGACTAGCGACTACGAGCAGTACTTC
CASSSTGTSDYEQYF
>-|TRBJ1-2|-|TRBV15
TGTGCCACCAGCAGAGATCACGGGGACACTAACTATGGCTACACCTTC
CATSRDHGDTNYGYTF
>-|TRBJ2-1|-|TRBV11-2
TGTGCCAGCAGCCCACTTCCAGGGTTCCCGGGGTTCTTC
CASSPLPGFPGFF
>-|TRBJ1-2|-|TRBV21-1
TGTGCCAGCAGTCCCCTCTCCGGGGACTACTATGGCTACACCTTC
CASSPLSGDYYGYTF
>-|TRBJ2-1|-|TRBV12-3/TRBV12-4
TGTGCCAGCAGTCCCGGGACTCTGGAGCAGTTCTTC
CASSPGTLEQFF
>few|TRBJ2-1|TRBD1|TRBV27
TGTGCCAGCAGTTATGTGGGACAGGGATCCAATGAGCAGTTCTTC
CASSYVGQGSNEQFF
>once|TRBJ2-2|-|TRBV27
TGTGCCAGCAGTTTACGTGCCAGGGTCACCGGGGAGCTGTTTTTT
CASSLRARVTGELFF
>-|TRBJ2-1|TRBD2|TRBV7-8
TGTGCCAGCAGCTCCATAGCGGGAGGCTCCTACAATGAGCAGTTCTTC
CASSSIAGGSYNEQFF
>-|TRBJ2-4|-|TRBV24-1
TGTGCCTCCGCGGGGCAACATGAAAACATTCAGTACTTC
CASAGQHENIQYF
>few|TRBJ2-7|TRBD1|TRBV27
TGTGCCAGCAGTCCGACAGGGTATTCCTACGAGCAGTACTTC
CASSPTGYSYEQYF
>-|TRBJ2-4|-|TRBV6-1
TGTGCCAGCAGTGAAGAAGGGTCAAGTAAAAGCCGGGGGGCGGCCAAAAACATTCAGTACTTC
CASSEEGSSKSRGAAKNIQYF
>once|TRBJ1-5|-|TRBV20-1
TGCAGTGCTAGTGAAGACAGCTATAGCAATCAGCCCCAGCATTTT
CSASEDSYSNQPQHF
>-|TRBJ1-6|TRBD1|TRBV27
TGTGCCAGCAGTCCAAGACAGGGGTCACTACATTCACCCCTCCACTTT
CASSPRQGSLHSPLHF
>-|TRBJ1-2|-|TRBV5-6
TGTGCCAGCAGCAGGGAGCTAGCGGTGAACTATGGCTACACCTTC
CASSRELAVNYGYTF
>-|TRBJ1-1|TRBD1|TRBV2
TGTGCCAGCAGTGAAGAGGGACAGGGGGCCACTGAAGCTTTCTTT
CASSEEGQGATEAFF
>-|TRBJ2-3|-|TRBV7-2
TGTGCCAGCAGCTTAGCGCTAGGGGGAGATCGGGGTACGCAGTATTTT
CASSLALGGDRGTQYF
>-|TRBJ2-3|TRBD2|TRBV11-2
TGTGCCAGCAGCTTAGGCGCTAGCGGGAGTGCTAGCACAGATACGCAGTATTTT
CASSLGASGSASTDTQYF
>-|TRBJ2-3|TRBD2|TRBV11-2
TGTGCCAGCAGCCTCCCTAGCGGGAGCACAGATACGCAGTATTTT
CASSLPSGSTDTQYF
>few|TRBJ2-5|-|TRBV10-2
TGCGCCAGCAGTGAGGGGACTGCGGAGACCCAGTACTTC
CASSEGTAETQYF
>-|TRBJ1-1|-|TRBV12-3/TRBV12-4
TGTGCCAGCAGCGAAACCAAGGGGGAAGCTTTCTTT
CASSETKGEAFF
>-|TRBJ2-7|TRBD2|TRBV18
TGTGCCAGCTCACCAAGTGGCGGACTAGTTTCCTACGAGCAGTACTTC
CASSPSGGLVSYEQYF
>few|TRBJ1-3|-|TRBV7-6
TGTGCCAGCAGCCCATTCCCCGGGGACTCCTCTGGAAACACCATATATTTT
CASSPFPGDSSGNTIYF